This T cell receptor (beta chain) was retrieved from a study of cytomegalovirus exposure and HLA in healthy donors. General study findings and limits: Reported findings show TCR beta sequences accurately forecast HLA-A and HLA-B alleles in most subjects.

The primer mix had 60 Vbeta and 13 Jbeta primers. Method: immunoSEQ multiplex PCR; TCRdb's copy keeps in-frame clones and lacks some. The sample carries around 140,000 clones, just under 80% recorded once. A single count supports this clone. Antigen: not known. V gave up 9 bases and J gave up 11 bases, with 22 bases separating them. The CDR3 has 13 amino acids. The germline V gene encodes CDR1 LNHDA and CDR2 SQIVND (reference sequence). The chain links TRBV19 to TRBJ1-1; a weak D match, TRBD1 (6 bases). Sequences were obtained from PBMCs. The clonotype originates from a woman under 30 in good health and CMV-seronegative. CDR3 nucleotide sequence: TGTGCCAGCGTAGGTCGTTACAGTAGGGGGGCTTTCTTT. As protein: CASVGRYSRGAFF.